A selection of T cell receptor beta chains follows, all from one sample in a study of blood T cell repertoires in COVID-19. Produced via immunoSEQ multiplex PCR; TCRdb's table is partial and in-frame only. The repertoire holds approximately 160,000 clones, with around 85% as singletons. Sequencing was performed on peripheral blood. The source of these receptors is a man aged 55 to 70 who had recovered from COVID-19. CDR3s include the opening cysteine and the closing phenylalanine or tryptophan. The D gene is left open where the match is weak. Some rows mark clone size as missing; the rest say once, few, many or name a class of expanded clone.

J	size	V	D	DNA	CDR3
TRBJ2-7	-	TRBV12-5	-	TGTGCTAGTGGTTTCGAGGATCCTCGCGAGCAGTACTTC	CASGFEDPREQYF
TRBJ2-5	-	TRBV7-2	TRBD2	TGTGCCAGCAGCCGGGGGGGCGGGGGCCCTCAAGAGACCCAGTACTTC	CASSRGGGGPQETQYF
TRBJ2-2	-	TRBV14	TRBD2	TGTGCCAGCAGCCCCCTTTTAGCGGGGGACACCGGGGAGCTGTTTTTT	CASSPLLAGDTGELFF
TRBJ2-3	-	TRBV7-2	-	TGTGCCAGCAGCCCACTCGCCAGCGGGTGGGGCAGCACAGATACGCAGTATTTT	CASSPLASGWGSTDTQYF
TRBJ2-5	few	TRBV7-2	TRBD2	TGTGCCAGCAGCCCCTTGGGGACTATCCAAGAGACCCAGTACTTC	CASSPLGTIQETQYF
TRBJ1-5	-	TRBV6-5	-	TGTGCCAGCAGGAGAGCTCGGGGCAATCAGCCCCAGCATTTT	CASRRARGNQPQHF
TRBJ1-5	-	TRBV3-1/TRBV3-2	-	TGTGCCAGCAGCCCTCAGGGAAGGGTAACGCAGCCCCAGCATTTT	CASSPQGRVTQPQHF
TRBJ2-7	-	TRBV7-8	TRBD1	TGTGCCAGCACCCCAATGACAGGGACCTACGAGCAGTACTTC	CASTPMTGTYEQYF
TRBJ2-5	-	TRBV6-5	TRBD2	TGTGCCAGCAGTTCTTCTAGCGGGGGTAGGGAGACCCAGTACTTC	CASSSSSGGRETQYF
TRBJ2-2	-	TRBV7-2	-	TGTGCCAGCAGCCCCGGCGGGCTAGGCACCGGGGAGCTGTTTTTT	CASSPGGLGTGELFF
TRBJ2-5	-	TRBV5-6	-	TGTGCCAGCAGCTTGACAGGTCGTACCACGTACTTC	CASSLTGRTTYF
TRBJ1-2	-	TRBV6-5	TRBD1	TGTGCCAGCAGCGTGGACAGGGGGCTTGGCTACACCTTC	CASSVDRGLGYTF
TRBJ1-1	-	TRBV7-3	-	TGTGCCAGCAGCTTAAAGGGCGGGGCTGAAGCTTTCTTT	CASSLKGGAEAFF
TRBJ1-1	-	TRBV19	-	TGTGCCAGTAGTATAGACTTTATAGCAACAACTTTCTTT	CASSIDFIATTFF
TRBJ1-3	-	TRBV6-5	TRBD1	TGTGCCAGCGGACAGGGCCCGTGGAACACCATATATTTT	CASGQGPWNTIYF
TRBJ2-5	-	TRBV4-1	TRBD1	TGCGCCAGCAGCCAAGCCCCGTACAGGGGGCCGCAGACCCAGTACTTC	CASSQAPYRGPQTQYF
TRBJ2-5	-	TRBV5-1	-	TGCGTCAGCAGCCTCCAAGAGACCCAGTACTTC	CVSSLQETQYF
TRBJ1-2	-	TRBV7-3	-	TGTGCCAGCAGTTACAATGGTGCAGGGCTGGGCTACACCTTC	CASSYNGAGLGYTF
TRBJ1-1	-	TRBV19	-	TGTGCCAGTCAGCGTATATTTGACACTGAAGCTTTCTTT	CASQRIFDTEAFF
TRBJ2-1	-	TRBV7-6	TRBD2	TGTGCCAGCAGCTTCCGGTCTCTAGCGGGGGACAACGAGCAGTTCTTC	CASSFRSLAGDNEQFF
TRBJ2-7	-	TRBV4-3	-	TGCGCCAGCAGCCAAACTAGCAACCTACTCTCCTACGAGCAGTACTTC	CASSQTSNLLSYEQYF
TRBJ2-3	-	TRBV4-2	TRBD2	TGTGCCAGCAGCGCCCGGGGGGGCCGGAGCACAGATACGCAGTATTTT	CASSARGGRSTDTQYF
TRBJ2-1	-	TRBV25-1	-	TGTGCCAGCCGGGGGACCGGGGGAAACAATGAGCAGTTCTTC	CASRGTGGNNEQFF
TRBJ2-5	-	TRBV5-1	-	TGCGCCAGCATGGACTTGGCTTCCCAAGAGACCCAGTACTTC	CASMDLASQETQYF
TRBJ2-6	-	TRBV6-4	TRBD1	TGTGCCAGCAGCCGGGACAGGGAGGCCGGCTCTGGGGCCAACGTCCTGACTTTC	CASSRDREAGSGANVLTF
TRBJ1-1	-	TRBV18	TRBD1	TGTGCCAGCTCATCCCTACAGGGGGCGGAGGATGAAGCTTTCTTT	CASSSLQGAEDEAFF
TRBJ1-4	-	TRBV4-1	TRBD1	TGCGCCAGCAGCCAAGATCGATCCATGGACAGGGGAGCAGAAAAACTGTTTTTT	CASSQDRSMDRGAEKLFF
TRBJ1-6	few	TRBV6-5	-	TGTGCCAGCAGCGCCCTCGGGGGGCCACCCCTCCACTTT	CASSALGGPPLHF
TRBJ2-3	-	TRBV5-1	-	TGCGCCAGCAGCCTAAGCGGCACAGATACGCAGTATTTT	CASSLSGTDTQYF
TRBJ2-7	-	TRBV30	-	TGTGCCTGGAAAGGGGTCGCTTACGAGCAGTACTTC	CAWKGVAYEQYF